The entry below gives a single T cell receptor (beta chain) sequence along with its context. The data stem from a study of blood T cell repertoires in COVID-19. Per the original methods: Quantification of nucleated cells was approximated via reference gene primer amplification. Produced via immunoSEQ multiplex PCR; TCRdb's table is partial and in-frame only. V and J calls plus clone size are reproduced from that table; the DNA served to infer D and trimming. The table has over 250,000 clones, 85% to 90% seen once; the top ten hold around 5.8%. Looked up from germline, CDR1 is DFQATT and CDR2 is SNEGSKA (reference sequence). This CDR3 has 16 residues. Losses at the gene ends were 3 bases for V and 9 bases for J; bases not matched to a gene: 8.

This TCR was sampled from a woman aged 45-65 years with COVID-19, enrolled during active disease. The sample consisted of peripheral blood. The chain recombines TRBV20-1 with TRBJ2-1, with TRBD2 identical over 16 bases. Here the CDR3 DNA reads TGCAGTGCTAGTCATCCGGGACTAGCGGGAGGGAGTGAGCAGTTCTTC. Its translation: CSASHPGLAGGSEQFF.